The clone carrying this T cell receptor beta chain was detected only a few times. Using its own MiXCR run on the reads, TCRdb lists one record per CDR3 protein. The data contain approximately 250,000 distinct CDR3 sequences, approximately 22% of them seen just once; the ten biggest clones take up roughly 20%. The source of the sample is a study of T cell repertoires in cytomegalovirus infection. Study-level information: Carrying CMV and the relevant HLA type showed in public TCR beta signatures.

Germline V gene data show CDR1 as SEHNR and CDR2 as FQNEAQ (reference sequence). V lost 1 base to trimming and J lost 0 bases, with 10 bases between them. This CDR3 is 16 amino acids long. Specimen: CD8+ T cells from PBMCs. The TCR sequence derives from a human donor in good health (CMV status not recorded). Some clones in this sample may be carry-over from other donors' samples. The chain employs TRBV7-9 and TRBJ2-1; no clear D gene. DNA of the CDR3: TGTGCCAGCAGCTTAGTGGCCAGGAGCTCCTACAATGAGCAGTTCTTC. Protein: CASSLVARSSYNEQFF.